This T cell receptor beta chain was sequenced in a study of beta chain features in type 1 diabetes. Study information: Cell yields, gender and age were comparable in patients and healthy donors. Study conclusions and caveats: Any HLA type influence on TCRB rearrangement was left unresolved here. Shorter TCRB CDR3s, moderately but significantly so, marked every one of the four CD4+ subsets in Type 1 diabetes patients.

Since all of the isolated RNA was reverse transcribed, expressed TCRB transcripts were what got sequenced. Sequencing was performed with immunoSEQ multiplex PCR; in TCRdb, only in-frame clones are kept and a portion is missing. The repertoire has about 340,000 clones, under 8.5% of them found once; the top ten carry 0.44%. Germline CDR1 reads SGDLS; CDR2 reads YYNGEE. The CDR3 is made up of 15 amino acids. Trimming pared 0 bases from V and 9 bases from J, leaving 16 bases between. This clone was counted between two and nine times. Its target is unknown. Sorted cells reached over 95% purity in every population.

The TCR comes from a woman in her late teens or twenties in good health. The source material was central memory CD4+ T cells from blood. V is TRBV9 and J is TRBJ2-1; maybe TRBD1 (7 bases). The CDR3, as DNA: TGTGCCAGCAGCGTAGGACCACAGGGGAGGTTTGAGCAGTTCTTC. Translation gives CASSVGPQGRFEQFF.